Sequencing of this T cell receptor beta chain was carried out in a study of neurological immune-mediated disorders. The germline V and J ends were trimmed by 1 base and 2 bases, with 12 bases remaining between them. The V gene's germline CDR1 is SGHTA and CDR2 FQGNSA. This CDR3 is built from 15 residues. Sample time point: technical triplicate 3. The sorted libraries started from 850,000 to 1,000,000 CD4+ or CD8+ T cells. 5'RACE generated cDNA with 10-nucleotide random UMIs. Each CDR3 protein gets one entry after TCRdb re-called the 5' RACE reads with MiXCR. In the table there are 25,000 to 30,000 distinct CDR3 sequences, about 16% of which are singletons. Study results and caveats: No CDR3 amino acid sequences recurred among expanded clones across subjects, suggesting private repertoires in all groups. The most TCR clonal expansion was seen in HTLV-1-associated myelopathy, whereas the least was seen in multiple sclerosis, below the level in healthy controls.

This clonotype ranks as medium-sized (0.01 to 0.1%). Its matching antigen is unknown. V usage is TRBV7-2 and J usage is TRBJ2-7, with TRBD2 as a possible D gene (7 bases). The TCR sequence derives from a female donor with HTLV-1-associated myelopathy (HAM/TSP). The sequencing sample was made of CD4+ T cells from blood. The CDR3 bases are TGTGCCAGCAGCTTAGTGGGGGGGGCTACCTACGAGCAGTACTTC. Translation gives CASSLVGGATYEQYF.